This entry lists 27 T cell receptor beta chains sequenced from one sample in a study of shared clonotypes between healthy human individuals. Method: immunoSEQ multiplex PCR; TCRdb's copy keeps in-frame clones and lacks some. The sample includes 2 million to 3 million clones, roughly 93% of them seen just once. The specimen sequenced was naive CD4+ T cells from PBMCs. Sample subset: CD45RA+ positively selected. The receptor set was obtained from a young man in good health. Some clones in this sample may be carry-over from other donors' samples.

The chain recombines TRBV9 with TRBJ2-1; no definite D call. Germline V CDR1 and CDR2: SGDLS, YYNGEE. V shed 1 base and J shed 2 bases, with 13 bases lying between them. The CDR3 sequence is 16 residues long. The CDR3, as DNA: TGTGCCAGCAGCGTAATCCCCCAAGGAACCTACAATGAGCAGTTCTTC. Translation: CASSVIPQGTYNEQFF.

The CDR3 region has the DNA TGTGCCAGCTCACCAGGGACCCCGGAGGCCTACGAGCAGTACTTC. This translates into CASSPGTPEAYEQYF. The V call is TRBV18, the J call TRBJ2-7; TRBD1 or TRBD2 may be the D gene (5 bases each). The CDR3 spans 15 residues. From germline, CDR1 is KGHSH and CDR2 LQKENI. V was clipped by 2 bases and J by 2 bases, with 13 bases between them.

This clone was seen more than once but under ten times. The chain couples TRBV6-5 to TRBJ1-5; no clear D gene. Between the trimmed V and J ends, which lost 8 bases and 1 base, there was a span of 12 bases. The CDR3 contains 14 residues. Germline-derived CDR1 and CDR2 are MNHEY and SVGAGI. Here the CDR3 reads CASGGGWSNQPQHF. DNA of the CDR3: TGTGCCAGCGGTGGAGGCTGGAGCAATCAGCCCCAGCATTTT.

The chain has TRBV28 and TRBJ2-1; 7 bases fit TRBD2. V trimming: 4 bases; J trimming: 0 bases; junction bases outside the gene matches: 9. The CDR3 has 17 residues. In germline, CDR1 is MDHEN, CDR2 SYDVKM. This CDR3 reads CASSSLSGQSSYNEQFF. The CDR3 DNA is TGTGCCAGCAGTTCCCTTAGCGGGCAGAGCTCCTACAATGAGCAGTTCTTC.

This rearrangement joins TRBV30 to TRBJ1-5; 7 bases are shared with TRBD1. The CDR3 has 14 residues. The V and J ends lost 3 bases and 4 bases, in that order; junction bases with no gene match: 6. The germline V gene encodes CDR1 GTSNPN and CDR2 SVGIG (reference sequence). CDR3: CAWSRTGGNQPQHF. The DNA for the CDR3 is TGTGCCTGGAGCAGGACAGGTGGAAATCAGCCCCAGCATTTT.

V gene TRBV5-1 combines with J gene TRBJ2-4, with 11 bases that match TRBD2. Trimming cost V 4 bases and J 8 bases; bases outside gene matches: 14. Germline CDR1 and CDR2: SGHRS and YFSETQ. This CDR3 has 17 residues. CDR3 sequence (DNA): TGCGCCAGCAGCCCAGAGACTAGCGGGATTCAAGTAGACATTCAGTACTTC. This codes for CASSPETSGIQVDIQYF.

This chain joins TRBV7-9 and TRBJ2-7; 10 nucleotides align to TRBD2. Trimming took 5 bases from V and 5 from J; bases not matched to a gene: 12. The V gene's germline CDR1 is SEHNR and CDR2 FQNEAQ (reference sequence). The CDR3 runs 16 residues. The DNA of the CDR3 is TGTGCCAGCAGCCCACAAACCGGTCTAGCGGGAGACGAGCAGTACTTC. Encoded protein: CASSPQTGLAGDEQYF. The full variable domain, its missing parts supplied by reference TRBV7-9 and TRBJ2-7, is DTGVSQNPRHKITKRGQNVTFRCDPISEHNRLYWYRQTLGQGPEFLTYFQNEAQLEKSRLLSDRFSAERPKGSFSTLEIQRTEQGDSAMYLCASSPQTGLAGDEQYFGPGTRLTVT.

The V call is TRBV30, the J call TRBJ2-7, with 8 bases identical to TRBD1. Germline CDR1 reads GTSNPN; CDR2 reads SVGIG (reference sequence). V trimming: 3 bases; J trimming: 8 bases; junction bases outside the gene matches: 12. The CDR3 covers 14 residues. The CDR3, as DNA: TGTGCCTGGAGCGAAAGACAGGGGTGGTACAAGCAGTACTTC. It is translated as CAWSERQGWYKQYF. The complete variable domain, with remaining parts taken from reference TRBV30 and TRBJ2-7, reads SQTIHQWPATLVQPVGSPLSLECTVEGTSNPNLYWYRQAAGRGLQLLFYSVGIGQISSEVPQNLSASRPQDRQFILSSKKLLLSDSGFYLCAWSERQGWYKQYFGPGTRLTVT.

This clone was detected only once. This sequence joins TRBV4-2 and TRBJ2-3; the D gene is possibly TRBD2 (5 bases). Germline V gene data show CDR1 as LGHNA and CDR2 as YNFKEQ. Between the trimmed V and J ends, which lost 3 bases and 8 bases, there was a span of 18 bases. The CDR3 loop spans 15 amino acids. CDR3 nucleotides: TGTGCCAGCAGCCAGGGTGAGGCGAGCGGTACTACGCAGTATTTT. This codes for CASSQGEASGTTQYF.

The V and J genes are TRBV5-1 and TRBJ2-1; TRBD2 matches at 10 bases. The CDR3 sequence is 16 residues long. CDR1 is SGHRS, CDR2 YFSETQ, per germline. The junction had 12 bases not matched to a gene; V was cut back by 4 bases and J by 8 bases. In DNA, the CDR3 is TGCGCCAGCAGCACCGCGATAGCGGGAGGTTGGGATGAGCAGTTCTTC. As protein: CASSTAIAGGWDEQFF.

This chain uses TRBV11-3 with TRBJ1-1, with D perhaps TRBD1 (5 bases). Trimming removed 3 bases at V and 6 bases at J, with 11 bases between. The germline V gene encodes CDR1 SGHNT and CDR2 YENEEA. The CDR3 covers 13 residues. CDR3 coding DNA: TGTGCCAGCAGCTTTGGTGGGACGGCTGAAGCTTTCTTT. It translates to CASSFGGTAEAFF.

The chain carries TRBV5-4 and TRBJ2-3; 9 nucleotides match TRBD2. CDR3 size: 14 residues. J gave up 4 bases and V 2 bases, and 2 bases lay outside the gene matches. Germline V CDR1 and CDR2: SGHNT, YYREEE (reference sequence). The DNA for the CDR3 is TGTGCCAGCAGCTTAATAGCGGGAGCAGATACGCAGTATTTT. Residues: CASSLIAGADTQYF.

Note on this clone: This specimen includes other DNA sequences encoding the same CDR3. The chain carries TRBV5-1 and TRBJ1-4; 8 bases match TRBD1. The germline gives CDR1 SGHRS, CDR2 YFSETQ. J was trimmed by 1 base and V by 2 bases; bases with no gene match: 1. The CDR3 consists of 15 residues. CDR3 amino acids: CASSLTGGTNEKLFF. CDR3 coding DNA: TGCGCCAGCAGCTTAACAGGGGGAACTAATGAAAAACTGTTTTTT.

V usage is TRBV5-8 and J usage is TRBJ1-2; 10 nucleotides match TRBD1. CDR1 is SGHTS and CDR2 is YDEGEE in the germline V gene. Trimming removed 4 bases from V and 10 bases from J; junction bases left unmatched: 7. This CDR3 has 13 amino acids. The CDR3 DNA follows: TGTGCCAGCAGCGACAGGGGGCTCAGCCCCTACACCTTC. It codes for CASSDRGLSPYTF.

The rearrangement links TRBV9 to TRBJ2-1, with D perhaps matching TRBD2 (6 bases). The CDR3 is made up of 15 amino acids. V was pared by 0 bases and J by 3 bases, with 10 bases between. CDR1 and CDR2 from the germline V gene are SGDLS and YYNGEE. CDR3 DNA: TGTGCCAGCAGCGTAGAGGGGACTGTCTACAATGAGCAGTTCTTC. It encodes CASSVEGTVYNEQFF.

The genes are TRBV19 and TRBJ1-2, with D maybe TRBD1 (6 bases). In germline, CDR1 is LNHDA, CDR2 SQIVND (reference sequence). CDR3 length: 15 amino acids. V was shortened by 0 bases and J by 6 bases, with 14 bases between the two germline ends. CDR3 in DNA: TGTGCCAGTAGTATAGAGGAGGGGACACTCCATGGCTACACCTTC. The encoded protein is CASSIEEGTLHGYTF. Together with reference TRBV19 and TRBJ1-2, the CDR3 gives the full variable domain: DGGITQSPKYLFRKEGQNVTLSCEQNLNHDAMYWYRQDPGQGLRLIYYSQIVNDFQKGDIAEGYSVSREKKESFPLTVTSAQKNPTAFYLCASSIEEGTLHGYTFGSGTRLTVV.

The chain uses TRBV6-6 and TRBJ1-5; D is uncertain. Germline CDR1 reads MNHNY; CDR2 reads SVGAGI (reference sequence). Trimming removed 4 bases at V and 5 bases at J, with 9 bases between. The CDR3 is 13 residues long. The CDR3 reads CASSLGSDQPQHF. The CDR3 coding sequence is TGTGCCAGCAGTTTAGGGAGCGATCAGCCCCAGCATTTT.

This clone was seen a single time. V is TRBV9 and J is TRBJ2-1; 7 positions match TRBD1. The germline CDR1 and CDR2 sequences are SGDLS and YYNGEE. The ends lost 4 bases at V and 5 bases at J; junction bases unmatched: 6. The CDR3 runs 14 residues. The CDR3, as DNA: TGTGCCAGCAGCCCCGGACAGGTTGACAATGAGCAGTTCTTC. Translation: CASSPGQVDNEQFF.

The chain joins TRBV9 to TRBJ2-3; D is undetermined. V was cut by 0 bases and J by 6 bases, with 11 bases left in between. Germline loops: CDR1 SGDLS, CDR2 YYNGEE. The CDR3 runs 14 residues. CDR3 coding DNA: TGTGCCAGCAGCGTAGTCGCCACCCCGGATACGCAGTATTTT. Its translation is CASSVVATPDTQYF.

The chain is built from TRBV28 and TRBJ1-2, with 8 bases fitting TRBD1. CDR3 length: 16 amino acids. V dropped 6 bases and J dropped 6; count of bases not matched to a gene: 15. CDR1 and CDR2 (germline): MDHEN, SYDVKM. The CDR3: CASRAVPGGAGDGYTF. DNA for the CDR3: TGTGCCAGCAGAGCCGTACCAGGGGGCGCGGGTGATGGCTACACCTTC.

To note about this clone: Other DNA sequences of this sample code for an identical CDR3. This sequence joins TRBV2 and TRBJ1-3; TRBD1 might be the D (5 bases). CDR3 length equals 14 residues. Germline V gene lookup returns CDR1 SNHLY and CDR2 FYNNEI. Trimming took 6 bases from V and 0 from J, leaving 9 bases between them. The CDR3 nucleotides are TGTGCCAGCAGCGAACAGGTCTCTGGAAACACCATATATTTT. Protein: CASSEQVSGNTIYF. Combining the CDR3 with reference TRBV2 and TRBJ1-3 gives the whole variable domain EPEVTQTPSHQVTQMGQEVILRCVPISNHLYFYWYRQILGQKVEFLVSFYNNEISEKSEIFDDQFSVERPDGSNFTLKIRSTKLEDSAMYFCASSEQVSGNTIYFGEGSWLTVV.

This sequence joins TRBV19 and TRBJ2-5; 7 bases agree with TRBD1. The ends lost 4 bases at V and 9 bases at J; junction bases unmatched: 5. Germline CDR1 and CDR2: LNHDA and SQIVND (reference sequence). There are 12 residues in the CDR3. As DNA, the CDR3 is TGTGCCAGTAGTACTAACAGGGGCGCCCAGTACTTC. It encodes CASSTNRGAQYF. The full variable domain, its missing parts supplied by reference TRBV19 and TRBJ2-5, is DGGITQSPKYLFRKEGQNVTLSCEQNLNHDAMYWYRQDPGQGLRLIYYSQIVNDFQKGDIAEGYSVSREKKESFPLTVTSAQKNPTAFYLCASSTNRGAQYFGPGTRLLVL.

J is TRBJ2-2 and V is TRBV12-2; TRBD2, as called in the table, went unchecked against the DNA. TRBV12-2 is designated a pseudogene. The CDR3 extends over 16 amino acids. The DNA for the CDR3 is TGTGCAAGTCGCTTTCCAAGCGGTACGAACACCGGGGAGCTGTTTTTT. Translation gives CASRFPSGTNTGELFF.

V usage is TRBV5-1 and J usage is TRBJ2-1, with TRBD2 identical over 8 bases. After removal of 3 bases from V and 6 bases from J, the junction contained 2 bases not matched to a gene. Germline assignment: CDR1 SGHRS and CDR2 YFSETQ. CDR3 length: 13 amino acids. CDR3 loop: CASSSSGSNEQFF. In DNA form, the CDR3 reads TGCGCCAGCAGCTCGAGCGGGAGCAATGAGCAGTTCTTC.

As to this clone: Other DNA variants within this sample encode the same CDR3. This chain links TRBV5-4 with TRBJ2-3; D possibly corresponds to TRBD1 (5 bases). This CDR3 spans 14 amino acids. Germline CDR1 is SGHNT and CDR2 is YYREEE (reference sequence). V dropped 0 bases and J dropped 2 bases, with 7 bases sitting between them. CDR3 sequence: CASSLGQITDTQYF. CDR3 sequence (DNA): TGTGCCAGCAGCTTGGGACAGATCACAGATACGCAGTATTTT.

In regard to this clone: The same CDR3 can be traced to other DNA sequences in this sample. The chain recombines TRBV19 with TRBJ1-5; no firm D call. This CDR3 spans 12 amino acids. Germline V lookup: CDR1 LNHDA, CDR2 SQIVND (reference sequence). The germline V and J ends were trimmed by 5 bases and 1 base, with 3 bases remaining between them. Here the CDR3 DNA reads TGTGCCAGTAGTTACAGCAATCAGCCCCAGCATTTT. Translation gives CASSYSNQPQHF.

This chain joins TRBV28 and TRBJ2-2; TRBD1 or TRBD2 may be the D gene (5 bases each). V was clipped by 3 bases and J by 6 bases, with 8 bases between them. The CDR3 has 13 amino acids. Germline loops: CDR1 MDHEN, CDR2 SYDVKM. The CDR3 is CASSFVGPGELFF. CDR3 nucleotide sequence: TGTGCCAGCAGTTTCGTGGGACCCGGGGAGCTGTTTTTT.